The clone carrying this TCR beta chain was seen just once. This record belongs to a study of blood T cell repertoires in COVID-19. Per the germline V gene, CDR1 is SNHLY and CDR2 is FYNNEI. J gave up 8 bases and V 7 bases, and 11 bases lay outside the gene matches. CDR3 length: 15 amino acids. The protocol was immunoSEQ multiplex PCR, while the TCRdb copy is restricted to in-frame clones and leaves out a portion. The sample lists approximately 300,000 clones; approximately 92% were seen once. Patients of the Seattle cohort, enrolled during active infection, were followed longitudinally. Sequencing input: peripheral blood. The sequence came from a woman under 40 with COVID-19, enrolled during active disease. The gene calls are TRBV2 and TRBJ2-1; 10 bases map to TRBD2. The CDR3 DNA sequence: TGTGCCAGCAAACCGGGACTAGCGAGAGGGTATGAGCAGTTCTTC. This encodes CASKPGLARGYEQFF.